Detailed here is one TCR beta chain. Some clones are missing from TCRdb's copy, which holds only in-frame ones; the method was immunoSEQ multiplex PCR. The table shows some 230,000 clones, with about 80% occurring only once. The sample originates from a study of blood T cell repertoires in COVID-19. Across the whole study: T cells, B-cell-depleted T cells, or PBMCs provided the cDNA or gDNA that served as material.

The CDR3 length is 14 residues. The V and J genes are TRBV21-1 and TRBJ1-5. TRBV21-1 is given as a pseudogene. The sample was peripheral blood. The TCR was taken from a woman aged 55 to 70 with acute or convalescent COVID-19. The CDR3 loop is CASEDGVGNQPQHF. The CDR3 bases are TGTGCCAGCGAGGACGGGGTTGGCAATCAGCCCCAGCATTTT.